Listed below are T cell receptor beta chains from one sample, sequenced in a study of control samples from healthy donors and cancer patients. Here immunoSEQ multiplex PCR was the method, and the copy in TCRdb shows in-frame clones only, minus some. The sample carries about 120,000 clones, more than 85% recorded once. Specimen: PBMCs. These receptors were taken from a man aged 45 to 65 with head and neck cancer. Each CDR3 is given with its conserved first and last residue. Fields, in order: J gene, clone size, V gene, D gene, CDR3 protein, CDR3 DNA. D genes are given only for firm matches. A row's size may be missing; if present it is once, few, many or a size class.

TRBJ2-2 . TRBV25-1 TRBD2 CASSESSGGSGELFF TGTGCCAGCAGTGAATCCAGCGGGGGCTCCGGGGAGCTGTTTTTT
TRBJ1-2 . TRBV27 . CASRGRGNYGYTF TGTGCCAGCAGGGGACGGGGTAACTATGGCTACACCTTC
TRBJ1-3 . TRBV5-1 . CASSSTGSGNTIYF TGCGCCAGCAGCAGCACAGGTTCTGGAAACACCATATATTTT
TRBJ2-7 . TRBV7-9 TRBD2 CASSLEASGGYEQYF TGTGCCAGCAGCTTAGAAGCTAGCGGGGGTTACGAGCAGTACTTC
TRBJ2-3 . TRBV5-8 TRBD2 CASSRTSGDTQYF TGTGCCAGCAGCCGGACTAGCGGTGATACGCAGTATTTT
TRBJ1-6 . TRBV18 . CASSRLGDNNSPLHF TGTGCCAGCTCCCGCTTGGGGGATAATAATTCACCCCTCCACTTT
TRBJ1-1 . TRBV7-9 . CASSPLTEAFF TGTGCCAGCAGCCCCCTCACTGAAGCTTTCTTT
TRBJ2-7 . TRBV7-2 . CASSRFELQDEQYF TGTGCCAGCAGTCGCTTCGAGCTTCAAGACGAGCAGTACTTC
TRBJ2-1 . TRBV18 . CASSPKQGGNEQFF TGTGCCAGCTCACCAAAACAGGGTGGGAATGAGCAGTTCTTC
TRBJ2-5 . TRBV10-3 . CAIREDVRGTQYF TGTGCCATCAGGGAGGACGTCCGCGGGACCCAGTACTTC
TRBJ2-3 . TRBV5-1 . CASSFEGGTSTDTQYF TGCGCCAGCAGCTTCGAGGGGGGAACGAGCACAGATACGCAGTATTTT
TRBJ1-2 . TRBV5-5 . CASSVWAQNYGYTF TGTGCCAGCAGCGTCTGGGCGCAGAACTATGGCTACACCTTC
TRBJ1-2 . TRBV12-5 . CASGLMGIYGYTF TGTGCTAGTGGTTTAATGGGGATTTATGGCTACACCTTC
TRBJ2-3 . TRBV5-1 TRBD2 CASKSGGAPGDTQYF TGCGCCAGCAAGAGCGGGGGGGCCCCCGGAGATACGCAGTATTTT
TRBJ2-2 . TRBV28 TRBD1 CATQKGQGAPPGELFF TGTGCCACCCAGAAGGGACAGGGGGCGCCTCCCGGGGAGCTGTTTTTT
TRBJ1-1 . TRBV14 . CASSRTIGDPEAFF TGTGCCAGCAGCCGCACGATAGGGGACCCTGAAGCTTTCTTT
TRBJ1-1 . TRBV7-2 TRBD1 CASSPTGGRHTEAFF TGTGCCAGCAGCCCAACAGGGGGGAGGCACACTGAAGCTTTCTTT
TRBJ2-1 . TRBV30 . CAWSVWGSEQFF TGTGCCTGGAGTGTCTGGGGGAGTGAGCAGTTCTTC
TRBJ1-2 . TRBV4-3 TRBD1 CASSQRGTGDYGYTF TGCGCCAGCAGCCAAAGGGGGACAGGGGACTATGGCTACACCTTC
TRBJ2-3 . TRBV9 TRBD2 CASSVRASGPSTDTQYF TGTGCCAGCAGCGTCCGCGCTAGCGGGCCAAGCACAGATACGCAGTATTTT
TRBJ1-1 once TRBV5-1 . CASSPEPADTEAFF TGCGCCAGCAGCCCGGAACCGGCGGACACTGAAGCTTTCTTT
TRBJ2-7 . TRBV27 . CASSPQPDPYEQYF TGTGCCAGCAGTCCCCAACCGGACCCCTACGAGCAGTACTTC
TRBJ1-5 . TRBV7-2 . CASSLAGHSNQPQHF TGTGCCAGCAGCTTAGCGGGGCATAGCAATCAGCCCCAGCATTTT
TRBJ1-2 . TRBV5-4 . CASSLGAGNYGYTF TGTGCCAGCAGCTTGGGGGCAGGAAACTATGGCTACACCTTC
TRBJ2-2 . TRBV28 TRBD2 CASRRTGGTGELFF TGTGCCAGCAGGCGGACGGGGGGCACCGGGGAGCTGTTTTTT
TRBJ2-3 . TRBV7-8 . CASSPGLGTFSSTDTQYF TGTGCCAGCAGTCCCGGGCTTGGGACTTTCTCTAGCACAGATACGCAGTATTTT
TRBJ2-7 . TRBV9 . CASSVTGKAYEQYF TGTGCCAGCAGCGTTACAGGGAAAGCCTACGAGCAGTACTTC
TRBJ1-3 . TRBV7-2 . CASSLSRASGNTIYF TGTGCCAGCAGCTTAAGCAGGGCCTCTGGAAACACCATATATTTT
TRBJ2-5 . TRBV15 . CATSRGRGGDQETQYF TGTGCCACCAGCAGGGGACGAGGCGGGGACCAAGAGACCCAGTACTTC
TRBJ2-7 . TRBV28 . CASSLPSHSYKQYF TGTGCCAGCAGTCTCCCCTCGCATTCATATAAGCAGTACTTC
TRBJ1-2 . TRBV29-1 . CSVGSVNYGYTF TGCAGCGTTGGGTCCGTGAACTATGGCTACACCTTC
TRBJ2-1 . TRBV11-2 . CASTLLSSYNEQFF TGTGCCAGCACCTTATTAAGCTCCTACAATGAGCAGTTCTTC
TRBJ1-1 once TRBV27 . CASSLSKFGLGEAFF TGTGCCAGCAGTTTATCCAAATTCGGGCTGGGTGAAGCTTTCTTT
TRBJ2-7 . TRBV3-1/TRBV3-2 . CASSQGVRFVHEQYF TGTGCCAGCAGCCAAGGGGTCCGCTTCGTCCACGAGCAGTACTTC
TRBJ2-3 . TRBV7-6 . CASSLARTGVLTDTQYF TGTGCCAGCAGCTTAGCGCGTACGGGCGTCTTAACAGATACGCAGTATTTT
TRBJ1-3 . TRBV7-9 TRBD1 CASSSGQVVSGNTIYF TGTGCCAGCAGCTCGGGACAGGTAGTCTCTGGAAACACCATATATTTT
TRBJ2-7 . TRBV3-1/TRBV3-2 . CASSLLYEQYF TGTGCCAGCAGCCTTCTCTACGAGCAGTACTTC
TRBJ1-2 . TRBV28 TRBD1 CASSFYRDSPGRGYTF TGTGCCAGCAGTTTCTACCGGGACAGCCCAGGACGTGGCTACACCTTC
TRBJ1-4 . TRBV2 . CASSEFIGSTNEKLFF TGTGCCAGCAGTGAATTTATAGGGTCTACTAATGAAAAACTGTTTTTT
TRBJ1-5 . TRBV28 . CASRSPQRGQPQHF TGTGCCAGCAGATCCCCCCAGCGGGGTCAGCCCCAGCATTTT
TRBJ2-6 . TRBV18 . CASSLNSVASGANVLTF TGTGCCAGCTCACTCAACAGCGTAGCCTCTGGGGCCAACGTCCTGACTTTC
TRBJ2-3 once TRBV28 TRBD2 CATTTTPAGGYTDTQYF TGTGCCACCACGACAACCCCTGCGGGGGGGTACACAGATACGCAGTATTTT
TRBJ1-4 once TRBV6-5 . CASSYSGGNEKLFF TGTGCCAGCAGTTACTCGGGGGGAAATGAAAAACTGTTTTTT
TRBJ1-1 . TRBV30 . CAWSWGWGNTEAFF TGTGCCTGGAGTTGGGGGTGGGGGAACACTGAAGCTTTCTTT
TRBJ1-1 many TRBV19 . CASSIGGEGAFF TGTGCCAGTAGTATTGGAGGGGAGGGAGCTTTCTTT
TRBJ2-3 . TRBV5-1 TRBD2 CASSVTSGVSSTDTQYF TGCGCCAGCAGCGTTACTAGCGGGGTTTCTAGCACAGATACGCAGTATTTT
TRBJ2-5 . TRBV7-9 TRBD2 CASSSRPTGRKETQYF TGTGCCAGCAGCAGTAGGCCCACCGGGAGGAAAGAGACCCAGTACTTC
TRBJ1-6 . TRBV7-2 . CASRPTRVYSPLHF TGTGCCAGCAGACCAACCAGGGTATACTCACCCCTCCACTTT
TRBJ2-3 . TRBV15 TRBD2 CATSWRGGITDTQYF TGTGCCACCAGCTGGCGGGGGGGGATCACAGATACGCAGTATTTT
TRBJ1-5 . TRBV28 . CASSMGWQGGQPQHF TGTGCCAGCAGCATGGGCTGGCAGGGCGGTCAGCCCCAGCATTTT
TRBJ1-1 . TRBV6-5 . CASSYPGNTEAFF TGTGCCAGCAGTTATCCAGGGAACACTGAAGCTTTCTTT
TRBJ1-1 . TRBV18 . CASSLLGQRFDTEAFF TGTGCCAGCTCACTGCTAGGACAGAGGTTTGACACTGAAGCTTTCTTT
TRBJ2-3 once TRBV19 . CASTDLGRVSGLQYF TGTGCCAGTACGGACCTTGGCCGGGTCAGTGGATTGCAGTATTTT